Described below is a single T cell receptor (beta chain) sequence and its context. There is no known antigen for this receptor. At one end the junction does not follow the germline gene, possibly because of a read error. Library method: multiplex PCR. The sequencer was an Illumina HiSeq 2500. TCRbeta libraries were built by three rounds of nested PCR using primers (Table S4), following protocols modified from ARM-PCR. Before sequencing, PCR products in the 200-500 bp range were cut out of the gel and cleaned up using the QIAquick gel extraction kit. Per the original workflow: Reads were cleaned using Trimmomatic, were merged into complete CDR3 sequences using FLASH, and were assigned to V(D)J germline segments using MiTCR. Clonal diversity was computed as the inverse Simpson's index with VDJtools. In-frame sequences without a premature stop codon were defined as productive reads. TCRdb reprocessing: public reads trimmed at Q25 with fastp, clones called with MiXCR, in-frame beta chains kept. Each entry is one CDR3 protein sequence, shown with its most common DNA and genes. TCRdb's processing, not the authors', yielded these V and J calls. For this sample there are some 93,000 distinct CDR3 sequences; around 71% appear just once. About 16% of the sample is held by the ten biggest clonotypes.

Looking up the germline V gene yields CDR1 ENHRY and CDR2 SYGVKD. The cysteine opens and the phenylalanine closes a CDR3 of 13 amino acids. The entry retains the CDR3 DNA only, 39 bases that are in frame from base 1. RNA was isolated from bulk, unsorted tissue, and RNA quality was assessed with a NanoDrop ND-1000 and an Agilent 2100. The donors were newly diagnosed lung cancer patients admitted for thoracic surgery in China from August to November 2014 who had not received prior chemotherapy. Patients who had received previous radiotherapy or chemotherapy, or who had another concurrent cancer, were excluded from the study. Surgical tissue pieces of 1-2 cm3 were preserved in RNAlater solution and stored at -80 °C until use. The sample belongs to a study of tumor and adjacent non-tumor tissue in lung cancer (dated by TCRdb to between 2017 and 2018). About the full investigation: Of the cohort, about 11 patients had adenocarcinoma, 2 had squamous cell carcinoma and 1 had small cell lung cancer. The approximately 15 enrolled patients, of whom approximately 10 were men and 5 were women, were aged about 31 to 85 years and were diagnosed with TNM stage I to III disease. In total, sequencing yielded 100 million to 150 million productive TCRbeta reads, which works out to an average of about 4.2 million reads per sample. Bulk TCRbeta repertoires were compared between lung tumor tissue and matched distant non-tumor lung tissue obtained from more than twelve lung cancer patients. TCRbeta CDR3 sequencing was performed on about 29 paired specimens, with one tumor sample and one normal lung sample collected per patient. Study-wide conclusions, independent of this receptor: Because peripheral blood was not sequenced, the blood TCRbeta repertoires of the lung cancer patients in the study went unexamined. The sequencing platform is not named in the methods, and unique molecular identifiers are not mentioned. A significantly larger cumulative share of the repertoire was made up by the top 100 clones in normal lung than in tumor tissue. Only about 14 patients were in the cohort, and the authors stated that larger samples and more detailed clinical data are needed. TCR diversity (inverse Simpson) was significantly higher in tumor than in normal lung tissue (around 450 vs 150, P = 0.0075, Mann-Whitney U test). TCR diversity was significantly higher in younger patients, and greater tumor TCR diversity was associated with shorter overall survival and shorter disease-free survival.

The sequence is built from TRBV10-3 and TRBJ1-6; 5 matching bases give a weak D call of TRBD1. The sequence derives from a man in his 60s with non-small cell lung cancer. The source material was lung tumor tissue. CDR3 region: CASETDPNSPLHF. The DNA sequence is TGTGCCTCAGAGACAGACCCTAATTCACCCCTCCATTTC.